A single sample is the source of the 20 T cell receptor beta chains below, sequenced in a study of cytomegalovirus exposure and HLA in healthy donors. Amplification used 60 Vbeta primers and 13 Jbeta primers. TCRdb's copy holds only in-frame clones and misses some; the assay was immunoSEQ multiplex PCR. This table has some 190,000 clones, about 77% appearing once. What was sequenced was PBMCs. These receptors all come from a woman younger than 45 in good health and CMV-seropositive.

The chain combines TRBV6-1 with TRBJ2-1, with a possible D match to TRBD1 (5 bases). This CDR3 is built from 14 residues. Trimming removed 7 bases at V and 4 bases at J, with 14 bases between. Per the germline V gene, CDR1 is MNHNS and CDR2 is SASEGT. CDR3 nucleotide sequence: TGTGCCAGCACCGAAGGGGCCAGATACAATGAGCAGTTCTTC. This gives the protein CASTEGARYNEQFF.

This chain uses TRBV13 with TRBJ2-2; a weak D match, TRBD2 (5 bases). V lost 7 bases and J 3 bases, leaving 12 bases between the germline ends. This CDR3 region has 14 residues. CDR1 PRHDT and CDR2 FYEKMQ come from the germline V gene (reference sequence). The chain's CDR3 is CASTHPGYTGELFF. CDR3 nucleotide sequence: TGTGCCAGCACGCATCCGGGGTACACCGGGGAGCTGTTTTTT.

A single count supports this clone. The chain combines TRBV7-2 with TRBJ2-5; maybe TRBD1 (5 bases). This CDR3 contains 12 residues. Germline lookup yields CDR1 SGHTA and CDR2 FQGNSA. Trimming removed 7 bases from V and 7 bases from J, with 13 bases in between. For the CDR3, the DNA is TGTGCCAGCACCCCAGACAGCCGGACCCAGTACTTC. Translating it yields CASTPDSRTQYF.

The chain carries TRBV27 and TRBJ2-2, with TRBD1 identical over 7 bases. V gave up 8 bases and J gave up 2 bases; unmatched junction bases: 5. This CDR3 is 14 amino acids long. The germline CDR1 and CDR2 sequences are MNHEY and SMNVEV (reference sequence). CDR3 amino acids: CASSRQGNTGELFF. CDR3 sequence (DNA): TGTGCCAGCTCCCGACAGGGAAACACCGGGGAGCTGTTTTTT.

The J gene is TRBJ2-3, the V gene TRBV28; 10 nucleotides match TRBD1. The CDR3 covers 16 residues. CDR1 is MDHEN, CDR2 SYDVKM, per germline. V trimming: 6 bases; J trimming: 5 bases; junction bases outside the gene matches: 11. The CDR3 sequence is CASSLLGTGVGDTQYF. The CDR3 DNA sequence: TGTGCCAGCAGCCTTCTCGGGACAGGGGTAGGAGATACGCAGTATTTT. Filled out from reference TRBV28 and TRBJ2-3, the complete variable domain reads DVKVTQSSRYLVKRTGEKVFLECVQDMDHENMFWYRQDPGLGLRLIYFSYDVKMKEKGDIPEGYSVSREKKERFSLILESASTNQTSMYLCASSLLGTGVGDTQYFGPGTRLTVL.

The genes are TRBV9 and TRBJ2-7, with a weak D call TRBD1 (5 bases). Germline V gene lookup returns CDR1 SGDLS and CDR2 YYNGEE. V lost 7 bases and J lost 6, with 17 bases in between. The CDR3 spans 13 residues. The CDR3 coding sequence is TGTGCCAGCTTCGAGCAGGGCCCCTCCGAGCAGTACTTC. This sequence encodes CASFEQGPSEQYF.

This chain connects TRBV29-1 to TRBJ1-2; a weak D match, TRBD1 (5 bases). CDR1 SQVTM and CDR2 ANQGSEA come from the germline V gene. This CDR3 contains 13 residues. Trimming cost V 6 bases and J 8 bases, with 19 bases left between them. DNA of the CDR3: TGCAGCGTGACAGAAGGAGATGTCAGGGGCTACACCTTC. Amino acid sequence: CSVTEGDVRGYTF.

This clone was counted between two and nine times. This chain joins TRBV29-1 and TRBJ2-5; D may be TRBD2 (6 bases). Germline V gene data show CDR1 as SQVTM and CDR2 as ANQGSEA. Trimming took 2 bases from V and 5 from J, leaving 9 bases between them. There are 12 residues in the CDR3. Here the CDR3 DNA reads TGCAGCGTTGAAAGGGGACTGGAGACCCAGTACTTC. Residues: CSVERGLETQYF.

The J gene is TRBJ2-5, the V gene TRBV5-7, with a possible D match to TRBD1 (5 bases). TRBV5-7 falls under the ORF class, with uncertain function. V shed 5 bases and J shed 2 bases, with 10 bases lying between them. The CDR3 is 13 amino acids. The CDR3 protein is CASSFRQQETQYF. The CDR3 nucleotides read TGTGCCAGCAGTTTCAGACAGCAAGAGACCCAGTACTTC.

V is TRBV5-1 and J is TRBJ2-7; TRBD2 matches at 9 bases. The germline V gene has CDR1 SGHRS and CDR2 YFSETQ. V shed 0 bases, J shed 2 bases, and the junction held 0 bases outside the gene matches. This CDR3 has 14 amino acids. CDR3 protein: CASSLVAGAYEQYF. The CDR3 DNA is TGCGCCAGCAGCTTGGTAGCGGGGGCCTACGAGCAGTACTTC.

The chain links TRBV10-3 to TRBJ1-5; 7 nucleotides line up with TRBD1. CDR1 is ENHRY and CDR2 is SYGVKD in the germline V gene. The CDR3 spans 15 residues. J was trimmed by 4 bases and V by 10 bases; bases with no gene match: 13. The CDR3 loop is CATKQTGDGNQPQHF. DNA for the CDR3: TGTGCCACAAAACAAACAGGGGACGGGAATCAGCCCCAGCATTTT.

V and J are TRBV7-2 and TRBJ2-2; maybe TRBD2 (7 bases). Germline V CDR1 and CDR2: SGHTA, FQGNSA. CDR3 length equals 17 residues. Trimming removed 7 bases at V and 2 bases at J, with 20 bases between. DNA of the CDR3: TGTGCCAGCAATTCAAGGAGGGGGGGCGTTAACACCGGGGAGCTGTTTTTT. Encoded protein: CASNSRRGGVNTGELFF.

There are a few counts of this clone. V and J are TRBV29-1 and TRBJ1-2, with 7 bases identical to TRBD1. Germline V CDR1 and CDR2: SQVTM, ANQGSEA. There are 14 residues in the CDR3. Trimming removed 7 bases from V and 2 bases from J; junction bases left unmatched: 10. The CDR3 coding sequence is TGCAGCGCTGGTGGGCAGGGGGTGAACTATGGCTACACCTTC. Its protein is CSAGGQGVNYGYTF.

The chain employs TRBV6-1 and TRBJ2-1; 8 bases are a match to TRBD2. The CDR3 covers 15 residues. V shed 4 bases, J shed 6 bases, and the junction held 8 bases outside the gene matches. CDR1 is MNHNS, CDR2 SASEGT, per germline. CDR3 in amino acids: CASSVNGGVRNEQFF. CDR3 bases: TGTGCCAGCAGTGTCAACGGGGGGGTGCGCAATGAGCAGTTCTTC.

This chain joins TRBV27 and TRBJ2-3, with D perhaps TRBD1 (6 bases). V was cut by 2 bases and J by 2 bases, with 14 bases left in between. This CDR3 has 16 amino acids. The germline V gene encodes CDR1 MNHEY and CDR2 SMNVEV (reference sequence). Here the CDR3 DNA reads TGTGCCAGCAGTTTAATGGCAGGGGTTCCCACAGATACGCAGTATTTT. Its protein is CASSLMAGVPTDTQYF.

CDR3 DNA: TGTGCCAGCAGCTACAGGGCCGGGAACACTGAAGCTTTCTTT. It yields the protein CASSYRAGNTEAFF. The genes are TRBV7-2 and TRBJ1-1; the D gene is possibly TRBD1 (6 bases). V lost 4 bases, J lost 1 base, and 10 bases lay in between. CDR1 SGHTA and CDR2 FQGNSA come from the germline V gene. The CDR3 totals 14 residues.

This clone was found once. This rearrangement joins TRBV27 to TRBJ2-2; D not resolved. V was trimmed by 7 bases and J by 0 bases, leaving 9 bases between them. The CDR3 length is 14 residues. Germline CDR1 and CDR2: MNHEY and SMNVEV (reference sequence). The CDR3 sequence is CASTNRPNTGELFF. For the CDR3, the DNA is TGTGCCAGCACGAACAGACCGAACACCGGGGAGCTGTTTTTT.

This chain joins TRBV15 and TRBJ1-2; TRBD1 is a possible D gene (6 bases). The CDR3 covers 15 residues. Germline V lookup: CDR1 LNHNV, CDR2 YYDKDF (reference sequence). V gave up 2 bases and J gave up 2 bases, with 12 bases separating them. CDR3 protein: CATSRTGTSNYGYTF. The DNA for the CDR3 is TGTGCCACCAGCAGAACAGGGACCTCCAACTATGGCTACACCTTC.

The chain uses TRBV5-4 and TRBJ2-1; 8 nucleotides agree with TRBD1. Looked up from germline, CDR1 is SGHNT and CDR2 is YYREEE (reference sequence). CDR3 length equals 16 residues. Losses at the gene ends were 0 bases for V and 5 bases for J; bases not matched to a gene: 7. The CDR3 loop is CASSLARGQGDNEQFF. Here the CDR3 DNA reads TGTGCCAGCAGCTTGGCCAGGGGGCAGGGCGACAATGAGCAGTTCTTC. Full variable domain (missing parts from reference TRBV5-4 and TRBJ2-1): ETGVTQSPTHLIKTRGQQVTLRCSSQSGHNTVSWYQQALGQGPQFIFQYYREEENGRGNFPPRFSGLQFPNYSSELNVNALELDDSALYLCASSLARGQGDNEQFFGPGTRLTVL.

This chain uses TRBV7-2 with TRBJ2-7; 7 bases map to TRBD1. V shed 5 bases, J shed 1 base, and the junction held 5 bases outside the gene matches. CDR1 is SGHTA and CDR2 is FQGNSA in the germline V gene. The CDR3 spans 14 residues. CDR3 in amino acids: CASSRTGSSYEQYF. CDR3 sequence (DNA): TGTGCCAGCAGCCGGACAGGCAGTTCCTACGAGCAGTACTTC.